This T cell receptor beta chain is drawn from a study of EBV T-cell therapy then PD-1 blockade in nasopharyngeal carcinoma. Sample treatment: AdE1-LMPpoly-expanded autologous EBV-specific T-cell therapy followed by anti-PD-1 nivolumab. About this clone: No antigen is known for it.

The CDR3 spans 14 residues. Germline V gene lookup returns CDR1 MNHEY and CDR2 SVGEGT. V lost 0 bases and J 5 bases, leaving 8 bases between the germline ends. Sequencing used immunoSEQ multiplex PCR; TCRdb keeps in-frame clones, though not all of them. The top ten clones hold around 29% of a sample with roughly 21,000 clones, approximately 84% of them seen once. The receptor was isolated from a middle-aged man with nasopharyngeal carcinoma. The chain carries TRBV6-2 or TRBV6-3 and TRBJ1-5; D is unresolved. The specimen was CD8+ T cells from blood, collected at approximately day 60 from a patient whose treatment included autologous EBV-specific T cells and nivolumab. The CDR3 loop is CASSYSSDYQPQHF. As DNA, the CDR3 is TGTGCCAGCAGTTACTCATCAGATTATCAGCCCCAGCATTTT.